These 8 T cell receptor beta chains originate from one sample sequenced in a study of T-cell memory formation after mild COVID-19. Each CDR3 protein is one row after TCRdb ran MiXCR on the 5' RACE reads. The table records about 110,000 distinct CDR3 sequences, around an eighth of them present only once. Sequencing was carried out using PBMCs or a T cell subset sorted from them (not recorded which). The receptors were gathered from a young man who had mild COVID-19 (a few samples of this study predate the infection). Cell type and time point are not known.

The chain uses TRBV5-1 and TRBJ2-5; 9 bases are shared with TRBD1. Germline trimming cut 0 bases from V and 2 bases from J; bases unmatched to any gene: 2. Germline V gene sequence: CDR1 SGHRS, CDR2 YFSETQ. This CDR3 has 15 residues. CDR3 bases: TGCGCCAGCAGCTTGGCCGACAGGGGGCAAGAGACCCAGTACTTC. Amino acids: CASSLADRGQETQYF.

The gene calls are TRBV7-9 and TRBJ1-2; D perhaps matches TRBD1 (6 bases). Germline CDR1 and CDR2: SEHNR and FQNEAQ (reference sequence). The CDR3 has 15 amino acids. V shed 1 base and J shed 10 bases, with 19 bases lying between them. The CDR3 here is CASSLDRGVQGDYTF. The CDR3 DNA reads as TGTGCCAGCAGCTTAGATCGAGGCGTACAGGGAGACTACACCTTC. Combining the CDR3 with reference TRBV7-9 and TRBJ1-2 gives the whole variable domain DTGVSQNPRHKITKRGQNVTFRCDPISEHNRLYWYRQTLGQGPEFLTYFQNEAQLEKSRLLSDRFSAERPKGSFSTLEIQRTEQGDSAMYLCASSLDRGVQGDYTFGSGTRLTVV.

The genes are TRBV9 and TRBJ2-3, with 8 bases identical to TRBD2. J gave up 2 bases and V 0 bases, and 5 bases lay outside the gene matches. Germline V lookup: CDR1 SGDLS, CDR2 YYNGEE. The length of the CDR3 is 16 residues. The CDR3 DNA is TGTGCCAGCAGCGTAGGGCAGCGGGGGACCACAGATACGCAGTATTTT. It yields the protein CASSVGQRGTTDTQYF.

Here the CDR3 DNA reads TGCGCCAGCAGCCAAGATAGGGGACAGCTCTATGGCTACACCTTC. Translating it yields CASSQDRGQLYGYTF. The chain joins TRBV4-3 to TRBJ1-2; 7 bases are shared with TRBD1. The V segment lost 0 bases and the J segment 4 bases; nucleotides outside the gene matches: 5. Germline V lookup: CDR1 LGHNA, CDR2 YSLEER. This CDR3 spans 15 amino acids.

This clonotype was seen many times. CDR3 in amino acids: CASPLVRNEQFF. As DNA, the CDR3 is TGCGCCAGCCCCCTGGTAAGGAATGAGCAGTTCTTC. The J gene is TRBJ2-1, the V gene TRBV4-1; no clear D. V lost 8 bases and J lost 7, with 12 bases in between. Germline CDR1 reads MGHRA; CDR2 reads YSYEKL. This CDR3 contains 12 residues.

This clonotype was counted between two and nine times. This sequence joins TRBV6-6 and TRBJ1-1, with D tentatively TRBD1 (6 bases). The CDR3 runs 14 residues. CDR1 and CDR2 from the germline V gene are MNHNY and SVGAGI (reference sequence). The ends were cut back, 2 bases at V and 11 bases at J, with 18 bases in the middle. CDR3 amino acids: CASSYAGVSLGAFF. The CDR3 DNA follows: TGTGCCAGCAGTTACGCAGGGGTCTCCTTGGGGGCTTTCTTT.

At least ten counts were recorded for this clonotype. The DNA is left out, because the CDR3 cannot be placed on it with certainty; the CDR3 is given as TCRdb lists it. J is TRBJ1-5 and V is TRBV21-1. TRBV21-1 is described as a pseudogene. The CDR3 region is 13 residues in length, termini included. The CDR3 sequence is CASWADGNQPQHF.

The CDR3 loop reads CASSRSPPQTQYF. CDR3 in DNA: TGTGCCAGCAGCCGCTCCCCCCCACAGACGCAGTATTTT. The V gene is TRBV7-9, the J gene TRBJ2-3; D not resolved. The CDR3 spans 13 residues. Trimming removed 5 bases at V and 9 bases at J, with 15 bases between. CDR1 and CDR2 from the germline V gene are SEHNR and FQNEAQ (reference sequence).